These 13 T cell receptor beta chains came from one sample sequenced in a study of long-term antiretroviral therapy in people with HIV. Investigators performed immunoSEQ version v3.0 at survey level. Clones were sequenced by immunoSEQ multiplex PCR, and TCRdb holds only the in-frame ones, with some missing. Of tens of thousands of clones in the sample, 83% were seen once. Here the sequenced sample was unsorted PBMCs, taken 1 year after starting antiretroviral therapy. These TCRs come from a man aged 18-30 years with HIV.

The chain combines TRBV9 with TRBJ2-1, with D possibly being TRBD1 or TRBD2 (5 bases each). Trimming pared 5 bases from V and 4 bases from J, leaving 10 bases between. The CDR3 sequence is 13 residues long. Germline CDR1 reads SGDLS; CDR2 reads YYNGEE. The DNA of the CDR3 is TGTGCCAGCAGGGAAGAGGGGTACAATGAGCAGTTCTTC. Protein product: CASREEGYNEQFF.

The J gene is TRBJ2-1, the V gene TRBV10-3; D is uncertain. The germline V gene encodes CDR1 ENHRY and CDR2 SYGVKD. V lost 6 bases and J lost 5, with 2 bases in between. The CDR3 totals 10 residues. CDR3: CAIRDNEQFF. The CDR3, as DNA: TGTGCCATCAGAGACAATGAGCAGTTCTTC.

The chain uses TRBV2 and TRBJ1-2; 7 bases line up with TRBD1. V was clipped by 11 bases and J by 1 base; unmatched bases: 13. The CDR3 length is 15 residues. In germline, CDR1 is SNHLY, CDR2 FYNNEI. The CDR3 nucleotides read TGTGCCGTAACCGGGACAGAGAATTTTAACTATGGCTACACCTTC. Translating it yields CAVTGTENFNYGYTF.

The gene calls are TRBV19 and TRBJ2-7; perhaps TRBD2 as D (6 bases). V was pared by 5 bases and J by 4 bases, with 12 bases between. The germline CDR1 and CDR2 sequences are LNHDA and SQIVND (reference sequence). This CDR3 comprises 13 residues. CDR3 sequence: CASSRGSGYEQYF. In nucleotides, the CDR3 is TGTGCCAGTAGTCGGGGGAGTGGGTACGAGCAGTACTTC.

This sequence joins TRBV7-9 and TRBJ1-6, with D hard to call. CDR1 and CDR2 from the germline V gene are SEHNR and FQNEAQ (reference sequence). This CDR3 comprises 16 residues. V lost 2 bases and J lost 10, with 18 bases in between. CDR3 DNA sequence: TGTGCCAGCAGCTTACCCGACAATAGTCGTAGATCACCCCTCCACTTT. It codes for CASSLPDNSRRSPLHF.

This clone showed up just once. The chain has TRBV11-2 and TRBJ1-1; D is undetermined. Germline CDR1 SGHAT, CDR2 FQNNGV. With 3 bases removed from V and 1 base from J, the gap between germline ends came to 15 bases. CDR3 length equals 16 residues. Here the CDR3 reads CASSLGFLGRNTEAFF. The CDR3 DNA is TGTGCCAGCAGCTTGGGGTTCTTGGGAAGGAACACTGAAGCTTTCTTT.

The V and J genes are TRBV5-1 and TRBJ2-2, with TRBD2 as a possible D gene (5 bases). V was trimmed by 2 bases and J by 8 bases, leaving 16 bases between them. The V gene's germline CDR1 is SGHRS and CDR2 YFSETQ. The CDR3 totals 15 residues. DNA for the CDR3: TGCGCCAGCAGCTTCTCTCTAGCCCCAAAGGGGGAGCTGTTTTTT. This gives the protein CASSFSLAPKGELFF. The variable domain in full, completed from reference TRBV5-1 and TRBJ2-2, reads KAGVTQTPRYLIKTRGQQVTLSCSPISGHRSVSWYQQTPGQGLQFLFEYFSETQRNKGNFPGRFSGRQFSNSRSEMNVSTLELGDSALYLCASSFSLAPKGELFFGEGSRLTVL.

The chain links TRBV7-9 to TRBJ2-1, with TRBD2 identical over 10 bases. Germline V lookup: CDR1 SEHNR, CDR2 FQNEAQ (reference sequence). After removal of 3 bases from V and 7 bases from J, the junction contained 6 bases not matched to a gene. CDR3 length: 15 residues. The CDR3 sequence: CASSLGASGSNEQFF. DNA for the CDR3: TGTGCCAGCAGCTTGGGGGCTAGCGGGAGTAATGAGCAGTTCTTC.

In this sample, this clone turned up once. CDR3 in amino acids: CASSLIRPSYEQYF. CDR3 coding DNA: TGCGCCAGCAGCTTGATCAGACCCTCCTACGAGCAGTACTTC. This rearrangement joins TRBV5-1 to TRBJ2-7; D not certain. Germline-derived CDR1 and CDR2 are SGHRS and YFSETQ. The CDR3 extends over 14 amino acids. V lost 1 base to trimming and J lost 0 bases, with 8 bases between them.

This clone was observed a single time. This rearrangement joins TRBV7-6 to TRBJ2-2, with D perhaps TRBD1 (5 bases). Trimming removed 0 bases from V and 8 bases from J, with 7 bases in between. Germline assignment: CDR1 SGHVS and CDR2 FNYEAQ. The CDR3 is 13 amino acids. CDR3 sequence reads: CASSLAGAGELFF. CDR3 coding DNA: TGTGCCAGCAGCTTAGCAGGGGCAGGGGAGCTGTTTTTT.

With respect to this clone: The junction differs from germline at one of its ends, possibly a read error. This rearrangement joins TRBV7-7 to TRBJ2-2; the D is unclear. The CDR3 has 15 residues. Germline V lookup: CDR1 SSHAT, CDR2 FNYEAQ (reference sequence). The CDR3, as DNA: TGTGCTAGCAGCTCCAGAGATAAAGACACCGGGGAGCTGTTTTTT. It codes for CASSSRDKDTGELFF.

The rearrangement joins TRBV28 to TRBJ1-5; 8 bases are a match to TRBD1. Germline V CDR1 and CDR2: MDHEN, SYDVKM. The junction had 7 bases not matched to a gene; V was cut back by 5 bases and J by 7 bases. CDR3 length equals 14 residues. CDR3 coding DNA: TGTGCCAGCAGTGAGACAGGGGCGGACCAGCCCCAGCATTTT. Translation: CASSETGADQPQHF.

The chain has TRBV7-8 and TRBJ2-7, with D perhaps matching TRBD1 (5 bases). Germline values: CDR1 SGHVS, CDR2 FQNEAQ. The CDR3 spans 15 residues. V was pared by 0 bases and J by 3 bases, with 12 bases between. CDR3 residues: CASSLAFDSLYEQYF. The CDR3, as DNA: TGTGCCAGCAGCTTAGCCTTCGACAGCCTCTACGAGCAGTACTTC.